This T cell receptor (beta chain) came from a study of human T cells and chemical hapten exposure. This clonotype was counted a few times. TCRdb ran MiXCR on the RACE reads and lists one entry per CDR3 protein. This sample has 180,000 or so distinct CDR3 sequences; 30% occur once, and the top ten carry less than 3%. J was trimmed by 1 base and V by 0 bases; bases with no gene match: 1. The CDR3 length is 15 residues. Germline CDR1 is SGHRS and CDR2 is YFSETQ. The time point here: pre-sensitization, week 0. Noted treatment: therapeutic diphenylcyclopropenone sensitization with weekly scalp DPC. Sequencing was performed on whole blood, taken in connection with sensitization to the hapten diphenylcyclopropenone (DPC). The source of this sequence is a woman in her twenties or thirties with alopecia areata. Some clones in this sample may be carry-over from other donors' samples. The chain is built from TRBV5-1 and TRBJ1-5, with 7 nucleotides matching TRBD1. CDR3 sequence (DNA): TGCGCCAGCAGCTTGGGGACAGGCAGCAATCAGCCCCAGCATTTT. As protein: CASSLGTGSNQPQHF.